Sequencing of this TCR beta chain was carried out in a study of cytomegalovirus exposure and HLA in healthy donors. General study results and limits: Sequence variants that were highly shared formed a cluster that was likely a sequencing artifact.

A word on this clone: Its matching antigen is unknown.

Healthy people donating bone marrow made up the donors. V shed 2 bases and J 7 bases; nucleotides not matched to a gene: 4. CDR3 length equals 14 residues. Germline V lookup: CDR1 MNHEY, CDR2 SVGAGI. PCR primers comprised 60 Vbeta and 13 Jbeta primers. Original processing methods: Later reanalysis found 75 million to 100 million unique TCR beta chains, 10 million to 14 million of them shared. Sequenced by immunoSEQ multiplex PCR; TCRdb stores in-frame clones only, minus some. From that table come the V and J calls and clone size; the DNA was used to work out D and trimming. Here the sample spans some 150,000 clones, roughly four fifths being singletons.

This chain links TRBV6-5 with TRBJ2-7; 11 nucleotides match TRBD2. The sequenced material came from PBMCs. This TCR was sampled from a woman in her 50s in good health and CMV-seropositive. The CDR3 sequence is CASSYVASGGEQYF. In DNA form, the CDR3 reads TGTGCCAGCAGTTACGTTGCTAGCGGGGGGGAGCAGTACTTC.